Detailed here is one T cell receptor (beta chain). Its antigen is still unknown. The sample belongs to a study of CXCR3-negative and CXCR3-positive naive CD8 T cells. Study details: Sequencing yielded roughly 130 million TRB reads, roughly 1.5 +/- 0.3 million per library. Findings and limits, study-wide: Whereas both naive subsets had comparably high diversity, memory CD8+ cells had much lower diversity. CXCR3-positive naive cells carried more hydrophobic TRB CDR3s than CXCR3-negative naive cells did.

Per CD8+ T cell subset, triplicate sorts of 300,000 cells each were done. Cells classed as naive CD8+ T cells were CD45RO-CCR7+CD27+CD95-. 5' RACE that incorporated UMI labels was used to prepare the TRB cDNA libraries. No DNA is given; TCRdb re-called the 5' RACE reads and lists each CDR3 protein once. The specimen's table records about 130,000 distinct CDR3 sequences. The receptor was derived from a human donor in good health. Some clones in this sample may be carry-over from other donors' samples. The specimen sequenced was naive CXCR3+ CD8+ T cells from blood. Sample subset: CD45RO-CCR7+CD27+CD95- naive CD8+ T cells expressing CXCR3 (TNR3+).

CDR3 sequence reads: CATSRDFSPANNEQFF. The rearrangement joins TRBV15 to TRBJ2-1; TCRdb's D gene call, TRBD2, goes unchecked for lack of DNA. This CDR3 has 16 amino acids. Germline CDR1 and CDR2: LNHNV and YYDKDF (reference sequence).